This T cell receptor (beta chain) was sequenced in a study of Ad26.COV2.S vaccination and SARS-CoV-2 variants. Background on the study: Once or twice, 56 days apart, Ad26.COV2.S was delivered intramuscularly.

Some clones are missing from TCRdb's copy, which holds only in-frame ones; the method was immunoSEQ multiplex PCR. This table has about 260,000 clones, around nine tenths appearing once. The germline V gene has CDR1 LNHDA and CDR2 SQIVND (reference sequence). The length of the CDR3 is 13 residues. V lost 1 base and J 6 bases, leaving 7 bases between the germline ends. Concerning this clone: The antigen remains unidentified.

Noted treatment: 15 to 20 received Ad26.COV2.S at low or high dose, single or two shots; about 5 received placebo; per-sample allocation not given. The study sampled participants on day 63 after the first vaccine or placebo injection. The study, taken as a whole, reports: Spike-specific TCR breadth ran higher among vaccine recipients than placebo recipients.

This chain connects TRBV19 to TRBJ2-1; D is unresolved. Sequences were derived from peripheral blood, sampled in a trial of Ad26.COV2.S vaccine versus placebo. The receptor was isolated from a person between 18 and 65 years old who received the Ad26.COV2.S COVID-19 vaccine or a placebo. In DNA form, the CDR3 reads TGTGCCAGTAGTATAGGGATTGGCAATGAGCAGTTCTTC. This codes for CASSIGIGNEQFF.